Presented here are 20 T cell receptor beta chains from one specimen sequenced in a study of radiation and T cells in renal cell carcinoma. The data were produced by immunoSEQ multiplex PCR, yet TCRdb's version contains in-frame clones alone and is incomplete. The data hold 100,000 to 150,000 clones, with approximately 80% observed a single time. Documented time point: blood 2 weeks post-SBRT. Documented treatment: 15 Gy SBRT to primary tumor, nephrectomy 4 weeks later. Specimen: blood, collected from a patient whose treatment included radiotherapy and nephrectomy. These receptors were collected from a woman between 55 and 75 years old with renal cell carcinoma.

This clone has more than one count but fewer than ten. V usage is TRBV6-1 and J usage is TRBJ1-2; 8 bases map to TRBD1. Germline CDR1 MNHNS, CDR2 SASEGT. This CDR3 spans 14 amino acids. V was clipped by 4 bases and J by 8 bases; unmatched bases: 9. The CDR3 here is CASSAWGQEEGYTF. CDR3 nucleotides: TGTGCCAGCAGTGCGTGGGGACAGGAGGAAGGCTACACCTTC.

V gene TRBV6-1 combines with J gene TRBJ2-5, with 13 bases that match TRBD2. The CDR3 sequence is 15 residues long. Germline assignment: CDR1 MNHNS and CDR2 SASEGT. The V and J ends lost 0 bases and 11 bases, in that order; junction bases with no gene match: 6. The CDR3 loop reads CASSEAGTSGTGQYF. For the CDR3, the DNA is TGTGCCAGCAGTGAAGCCGGGACTAGCGGGACCGGGCAGTACTTC.

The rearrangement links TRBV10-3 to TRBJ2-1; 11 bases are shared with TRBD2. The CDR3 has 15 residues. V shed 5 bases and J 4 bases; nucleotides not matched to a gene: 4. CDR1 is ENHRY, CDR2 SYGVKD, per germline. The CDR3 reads CAISYSGGAYNEQFF. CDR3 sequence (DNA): TGTGCCATCAGTTATAGCGGGGGGGCGTACAATGAGCAGTTCTTC.

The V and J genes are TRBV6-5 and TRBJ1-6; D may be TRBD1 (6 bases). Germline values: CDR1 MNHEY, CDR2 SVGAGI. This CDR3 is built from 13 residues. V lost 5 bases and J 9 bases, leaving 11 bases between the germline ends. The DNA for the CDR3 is TGTGCCAGCAGTACAGGGATACTTTCACCCCTCCACTTT. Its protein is CASSTGILSPLHF.

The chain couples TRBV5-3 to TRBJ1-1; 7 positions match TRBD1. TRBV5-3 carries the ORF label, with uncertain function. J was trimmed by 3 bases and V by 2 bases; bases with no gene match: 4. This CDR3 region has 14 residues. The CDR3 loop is CARSFRGVDTEAFF. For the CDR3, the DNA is TGTGCCAGAAGCTTCAGGGGGGTGGACACTGAAGCTTTCTTT.

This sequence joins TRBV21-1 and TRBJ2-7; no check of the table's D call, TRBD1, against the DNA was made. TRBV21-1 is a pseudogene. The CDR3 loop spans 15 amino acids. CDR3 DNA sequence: TGTGCCAGCAGCAAAGTGGGTCGGGACAGCTACGAGCAGTACTTC. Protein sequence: CASSKVGRDSYEQYF.

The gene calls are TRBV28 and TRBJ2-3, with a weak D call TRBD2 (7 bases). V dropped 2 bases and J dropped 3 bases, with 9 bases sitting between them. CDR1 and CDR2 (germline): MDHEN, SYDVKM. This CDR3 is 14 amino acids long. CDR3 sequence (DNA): TGTGCCAGCAGTTTAGGGGGGGCTACAGATACGCAGTATTTT. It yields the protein CASSLGGATDTQYF.

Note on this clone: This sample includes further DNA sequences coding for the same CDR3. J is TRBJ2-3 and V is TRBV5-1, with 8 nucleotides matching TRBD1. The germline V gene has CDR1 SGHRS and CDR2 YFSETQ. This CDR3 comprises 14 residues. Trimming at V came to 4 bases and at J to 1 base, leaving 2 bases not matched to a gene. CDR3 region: CASSEGQGTDTQYF. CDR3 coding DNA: TGCGCCAGCAGCGAGGGACAGGGCACAGATACGCAGTATTTT. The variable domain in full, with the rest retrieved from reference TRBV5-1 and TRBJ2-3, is KAGVTQTPRYLIKTRGQQVTLSCSPISGHRSVSWYQQTPGQGLQFLFEYFSETQRNKGNFPGRFSGRQFSNSRSEMNVSTLELGDSALYLCASSEGQGTDTQYFGPGTRLTVL.

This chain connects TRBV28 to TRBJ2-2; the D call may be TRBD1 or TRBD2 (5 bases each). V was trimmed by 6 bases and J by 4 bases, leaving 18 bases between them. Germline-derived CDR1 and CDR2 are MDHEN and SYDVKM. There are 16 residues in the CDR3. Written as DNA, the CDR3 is TGTGCCAGCAGCGAGCACGAGGGGTTAGTCACCGGGGAGCTGTTTTTT. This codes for CASSEHEGLVTGELFF.

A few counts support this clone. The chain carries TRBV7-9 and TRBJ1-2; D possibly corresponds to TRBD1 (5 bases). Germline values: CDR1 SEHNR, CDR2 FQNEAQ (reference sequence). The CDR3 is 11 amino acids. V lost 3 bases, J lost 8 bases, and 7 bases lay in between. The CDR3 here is CASSFRGGYTF. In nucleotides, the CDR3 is TGTGCCAGCAGCTTTAGGGGCGGCTACACCTTC.

For the CDR3, the DNA is TGTGCCAGCAGCCACCGGGACAGGGGGTTAGTTGGTGAGCAGTTCTTC. Translation: CASSHRDRGLVGEQFF. The chain has TRBV7-3 and TRBJ2-1; 11 bases map to TRBD1. With 5 bases clipped from V and 9 bases from J, the junction kept 12 bases outside the gene matches. CDR1 SGHTA and CDR2 FQGTGA come from the germline V gene. The CDR3 extends over 16 amino acids.

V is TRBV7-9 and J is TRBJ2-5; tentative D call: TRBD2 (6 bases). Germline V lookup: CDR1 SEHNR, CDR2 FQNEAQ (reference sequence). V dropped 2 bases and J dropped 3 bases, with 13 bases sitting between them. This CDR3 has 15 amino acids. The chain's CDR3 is CASSLSPGGEETQYF. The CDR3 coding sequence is TGTGCCAGCAGCTTATCTCCTGGCGGGGAAGAGACCCAGTACTTC.

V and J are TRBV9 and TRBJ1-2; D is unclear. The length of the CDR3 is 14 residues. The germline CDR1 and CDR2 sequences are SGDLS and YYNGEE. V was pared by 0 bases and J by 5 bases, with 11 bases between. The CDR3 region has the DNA TGTGCCAGCAGCGTAGAGGAGGGAGGGTATGGCTACACCTTC. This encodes CASSVEEGGYGYTF.

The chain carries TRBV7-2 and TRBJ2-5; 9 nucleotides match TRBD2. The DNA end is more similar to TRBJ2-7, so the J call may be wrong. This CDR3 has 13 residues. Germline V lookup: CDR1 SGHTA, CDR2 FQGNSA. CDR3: CASSLTSGYEQYF. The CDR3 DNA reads TGTGCCAGCAGCTTGACTAGCGGCTACGAGCAGTACTTC.

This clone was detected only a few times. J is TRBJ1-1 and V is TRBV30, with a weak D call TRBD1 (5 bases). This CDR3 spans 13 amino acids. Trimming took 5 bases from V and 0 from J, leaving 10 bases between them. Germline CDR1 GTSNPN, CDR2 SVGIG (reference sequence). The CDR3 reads CAWGGKMNTEAFF. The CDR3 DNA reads TGTGCCTGGGGGGGAAAGATGAACACTGAAGCTTTCTTT.

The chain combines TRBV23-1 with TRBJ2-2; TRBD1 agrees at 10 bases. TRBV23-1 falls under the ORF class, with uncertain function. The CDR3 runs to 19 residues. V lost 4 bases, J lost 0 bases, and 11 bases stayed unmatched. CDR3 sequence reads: CASSPAGGQGPANTGELFF. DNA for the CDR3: TGCGCCAGCAGTCCCGCGGGGGGACAGGGGCCCGCGAACACCGGGGAGCTGTTTTTT.

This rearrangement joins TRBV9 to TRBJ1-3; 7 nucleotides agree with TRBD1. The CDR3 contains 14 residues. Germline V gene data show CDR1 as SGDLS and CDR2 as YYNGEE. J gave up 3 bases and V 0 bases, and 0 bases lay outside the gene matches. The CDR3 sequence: CASSVGDSGNTIYF. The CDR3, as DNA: TGTGCCAGCAGCGTAGGGGACAGTGGAAACACCATATATTTT.

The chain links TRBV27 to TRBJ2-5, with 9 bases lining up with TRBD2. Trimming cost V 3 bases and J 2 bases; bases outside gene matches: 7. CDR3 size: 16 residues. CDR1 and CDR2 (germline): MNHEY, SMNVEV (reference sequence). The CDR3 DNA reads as TGTGCCAGCAGTTTCACACTAGCGGGCCTTCAAGAGACCCAGTACTTC. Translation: CASSFTLAGLQETQYF.

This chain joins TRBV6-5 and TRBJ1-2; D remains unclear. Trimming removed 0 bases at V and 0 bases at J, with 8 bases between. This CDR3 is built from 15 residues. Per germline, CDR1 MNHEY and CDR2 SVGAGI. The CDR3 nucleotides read TGTGCCAGCAGTTACTCGGGCACATCTAACTATGGCTACACCTTC. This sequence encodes CASSYSGTSNYGYTF.

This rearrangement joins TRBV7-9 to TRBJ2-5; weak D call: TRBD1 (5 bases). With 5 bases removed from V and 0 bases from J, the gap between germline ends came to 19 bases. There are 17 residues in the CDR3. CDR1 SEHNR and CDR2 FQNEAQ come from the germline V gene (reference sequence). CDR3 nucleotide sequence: TGTGCCAGCAGCCCCCCGCTGGGGCAGTTGTACCAAGAGACCCAGTACTTC. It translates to CASSPPLGQLYQETQYF. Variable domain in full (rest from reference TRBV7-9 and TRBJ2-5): DTGVSQNPRHKITKRGQNVTFRCDPISEHNRLYWYRQTLGQGPEFLTYFQNEAQLEKSRLLSDRFSAERPKGSFSTLEIQRTEQGDSAMYLCASSPPLGQLYQETQYFGPGTRLLVL.